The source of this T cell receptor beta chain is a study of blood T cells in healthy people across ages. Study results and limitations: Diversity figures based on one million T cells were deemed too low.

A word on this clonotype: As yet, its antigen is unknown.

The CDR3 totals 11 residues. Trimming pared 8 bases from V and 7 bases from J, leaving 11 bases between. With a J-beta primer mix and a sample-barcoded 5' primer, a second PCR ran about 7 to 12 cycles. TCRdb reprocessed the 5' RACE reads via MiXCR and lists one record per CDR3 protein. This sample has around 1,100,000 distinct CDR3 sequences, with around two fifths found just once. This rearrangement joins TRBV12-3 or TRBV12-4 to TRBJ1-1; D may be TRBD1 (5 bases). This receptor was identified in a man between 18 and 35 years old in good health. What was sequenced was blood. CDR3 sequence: CASGRQIEAFF. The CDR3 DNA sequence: TGTGCCAGCGGAAGACAGATTGAAGCTTTCTTT.